Included here is one TCR beta chain sequence, with context. Its antigen is still unknown. Libraries were prepared by immunoSEQ multiplex PCR; TCRdb keeps only in-frame clonotypes and omits some of them. The sample lists about 35,000 clones; 85% to 90% were seen once. Germline assignment: CDR1 MRHNA and CDR2 SNTAGT. The ends lost 0 bases at V and 10 bases at J; junction bases unmatched: 9. The CDR3 contains 16 residues. The data stem from a study of T cells in localized non-small cell lung cancer. Overall study results and limits: Heterogeneity cannot be ruled out, as sequencing used one tumor region only. Uninvolved nearby lung showed the greatest T cell clonality, exceeding that found in tumor. Across samples, adjacent lung featured a median roughly 61 of the top 100 tumor clones. Greater T cell density in blood accompanied longer overall survival.

This receptor was identified in a man aged 40-75 years with stage I lung adenocarcinoma. The rearrangement joins TRBV6-4 to TRBJ1-6; 7 positions match TRBD1. This specimen was peripheral blood, taken before any cancer treatment. CDR3 in DNA: TGTGCCAGCAGTGACTCTCGACAGGGTTGGGGATCACCCCTCCACTTT. It specifies CASSDSRQGWGSPLHF.